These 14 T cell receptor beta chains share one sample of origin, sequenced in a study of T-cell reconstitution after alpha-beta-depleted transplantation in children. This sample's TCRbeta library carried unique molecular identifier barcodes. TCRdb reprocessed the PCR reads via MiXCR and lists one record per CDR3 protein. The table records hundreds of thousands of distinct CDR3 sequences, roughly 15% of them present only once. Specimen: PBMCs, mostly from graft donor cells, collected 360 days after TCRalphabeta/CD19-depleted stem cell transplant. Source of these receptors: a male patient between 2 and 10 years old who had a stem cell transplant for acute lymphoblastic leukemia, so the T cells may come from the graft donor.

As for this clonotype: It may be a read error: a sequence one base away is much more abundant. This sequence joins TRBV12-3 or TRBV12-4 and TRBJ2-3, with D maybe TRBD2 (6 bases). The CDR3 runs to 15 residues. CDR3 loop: CASRKPGLPWDMQYF. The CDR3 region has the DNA TGTGCCAGCAGAAAACCGGGACTCCCGTGGGATATGCAGTATTTT.

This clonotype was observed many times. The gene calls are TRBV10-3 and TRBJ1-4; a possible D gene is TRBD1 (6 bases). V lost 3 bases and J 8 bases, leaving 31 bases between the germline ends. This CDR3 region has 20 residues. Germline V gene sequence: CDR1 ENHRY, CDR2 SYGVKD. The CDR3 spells CAISDMDGSGGPFMREKLFF. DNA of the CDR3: TGTGCCATCAGTGATATGGACGGTTCGGGGGGCCCCTTTATGCGCGAAAAACTGTTTTTT.

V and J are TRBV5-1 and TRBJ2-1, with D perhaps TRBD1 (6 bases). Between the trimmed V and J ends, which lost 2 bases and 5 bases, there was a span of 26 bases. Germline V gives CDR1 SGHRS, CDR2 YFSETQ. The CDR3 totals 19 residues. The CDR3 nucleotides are TGCGCCAGCAGCTTTGTCACCCGATATACAGGGACCGGACACAATGAGCAGTTCTTC. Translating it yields CASSFVTRYTGTGHNEQFF.

The CDR3 loop reads CASTPPGIYAYEQYF. CDR3 DNA: TGTGCCAGCACCCCACCCGGAATCTACGCCTACGAGCAGTACTTC. This chain joins TRBV11-2 and TRBJ2-7; D is uncertain. Looked up from germline, CDR1 is SGHAT and CDR2 is FQNNGV. The CDR3 spans 15 residues. Between the trimmed V and J ends, which lost 7 bases and 2 bases, there was a span of 18 bases.

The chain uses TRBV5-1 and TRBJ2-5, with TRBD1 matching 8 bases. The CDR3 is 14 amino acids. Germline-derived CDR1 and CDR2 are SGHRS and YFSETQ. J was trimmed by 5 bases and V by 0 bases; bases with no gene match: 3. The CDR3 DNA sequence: TGCGCCAGCAGCTTGGGACAGGGGAGCGAGACCCAGTACTTC. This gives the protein CASSLGQGSETQYF.

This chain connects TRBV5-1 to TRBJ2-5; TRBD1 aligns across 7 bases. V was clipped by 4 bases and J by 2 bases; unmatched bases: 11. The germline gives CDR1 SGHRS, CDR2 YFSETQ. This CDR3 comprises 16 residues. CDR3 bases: TGCGCCAGCAGCCTGCTCCGGGACAGTAAACAAGAGACCCAGTACTTC. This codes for CASSLLRDSKQETQYF.

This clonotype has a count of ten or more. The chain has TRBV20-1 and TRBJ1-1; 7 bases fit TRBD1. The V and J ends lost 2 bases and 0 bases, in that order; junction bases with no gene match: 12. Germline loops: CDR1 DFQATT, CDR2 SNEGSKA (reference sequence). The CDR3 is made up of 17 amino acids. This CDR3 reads CSARPPQGSIMNTEAFF. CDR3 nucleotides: TGCAGTGCTAGACCACCACAGGGGAGCATCATGAACACTGAAGCTTTCTTT.

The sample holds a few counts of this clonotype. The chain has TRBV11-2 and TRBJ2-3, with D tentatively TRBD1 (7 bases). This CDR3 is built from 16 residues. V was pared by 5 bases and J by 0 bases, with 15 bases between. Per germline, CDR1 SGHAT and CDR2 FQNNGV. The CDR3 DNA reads TGTGCCAGCAGCACCGTCAGGGGGGCCAGCACAGATACGCAGTATTTT. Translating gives CASSTVRGASTDTQYF.

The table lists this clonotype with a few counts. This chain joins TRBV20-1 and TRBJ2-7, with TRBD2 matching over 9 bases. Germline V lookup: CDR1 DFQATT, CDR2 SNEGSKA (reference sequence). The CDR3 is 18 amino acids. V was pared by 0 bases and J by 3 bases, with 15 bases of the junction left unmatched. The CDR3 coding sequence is TGCAGTGCTAGAGATCGAGACTCGGCTAGCGGGAATTACTACGAGCAGTACTTC. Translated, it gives CSARDRDSASGNYYEQYF.

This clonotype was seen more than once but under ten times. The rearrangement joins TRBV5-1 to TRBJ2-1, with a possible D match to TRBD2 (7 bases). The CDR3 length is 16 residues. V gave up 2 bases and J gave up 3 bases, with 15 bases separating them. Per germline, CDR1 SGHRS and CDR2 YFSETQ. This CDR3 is CASSFGGGSLYNEQFF. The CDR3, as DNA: TGCGCCAGCAGCTTCGGGGGCGGGAGTCTCTACAATGAGCAGTTCTTC.

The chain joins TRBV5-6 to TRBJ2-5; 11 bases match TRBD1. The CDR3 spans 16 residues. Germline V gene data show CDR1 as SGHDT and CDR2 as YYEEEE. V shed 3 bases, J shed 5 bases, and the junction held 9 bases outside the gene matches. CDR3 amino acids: CASSSRTGGASETQYF. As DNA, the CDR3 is TGTGCCAGCAGCTCCAGGACAGGGGGCGCATCGGAGACCCAGTACTTC.

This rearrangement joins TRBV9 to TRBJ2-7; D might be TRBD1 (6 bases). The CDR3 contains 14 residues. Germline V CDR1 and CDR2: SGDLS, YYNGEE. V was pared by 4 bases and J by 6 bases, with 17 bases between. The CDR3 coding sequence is TGTGCCAGCAGCTGGGGGCCGGCCTTAGGCGAGCAGTACTTC. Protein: CASSWGPALGEQYF.

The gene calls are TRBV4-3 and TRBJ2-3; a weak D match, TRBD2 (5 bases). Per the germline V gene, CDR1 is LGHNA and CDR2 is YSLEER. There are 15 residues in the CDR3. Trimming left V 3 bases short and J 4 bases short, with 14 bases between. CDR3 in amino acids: CASSHSLRGADTQYF. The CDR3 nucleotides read TGCGCCAGCAGCCACTCGCTCCGGGGTGCAGATACGCAGTATTTT.

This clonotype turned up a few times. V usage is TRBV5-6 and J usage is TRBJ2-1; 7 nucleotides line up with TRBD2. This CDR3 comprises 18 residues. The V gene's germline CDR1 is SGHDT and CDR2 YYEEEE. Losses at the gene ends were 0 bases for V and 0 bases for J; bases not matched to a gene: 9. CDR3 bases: TGTGCCAGCAGCTTGGTAACGGGTTCTAGCGGCTCCTACAATGAGCAGTTCTTC. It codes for CASSLVTGSSGSYNEQFF.